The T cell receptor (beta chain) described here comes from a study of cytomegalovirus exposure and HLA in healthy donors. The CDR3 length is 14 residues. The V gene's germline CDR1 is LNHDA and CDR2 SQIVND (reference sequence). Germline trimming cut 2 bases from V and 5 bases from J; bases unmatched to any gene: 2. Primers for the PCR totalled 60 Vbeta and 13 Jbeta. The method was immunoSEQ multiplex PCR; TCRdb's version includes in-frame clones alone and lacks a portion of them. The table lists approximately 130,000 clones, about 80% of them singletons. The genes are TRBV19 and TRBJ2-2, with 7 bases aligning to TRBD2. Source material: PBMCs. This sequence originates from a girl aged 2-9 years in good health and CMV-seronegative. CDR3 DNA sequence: TGTGCCAGTAGTATACGGGGGGATACCGGGGAGCTGTTTTTT. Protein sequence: CASSIRGDTGELFF.